This entry describes one TCR beta chain. It may be a read error: a sequence one base away is much more abundant. Transcripts of RNA were the source for amplifying TCR beta CDR3 regions. The first round was an RT-PCR with HTBI primers, and the second round was a multiplex PCR. TCRdb reanalysed the multiplex PCR reads using MiXCR and keeps one entry per CDR3 protein. Here the sample spans 650,000 to 800,000 distinct CDR3 sequences, about two fifths being singletons. Germline assignment: CDR1 SGDLS and CDR2 YYNGEE. The CDR3 spans 16 residues. The data were taken from a study of Graves' ophthalmopathy and Graves' hyperthyroidism.

The TCR was taken from an adult man with Graves' ophthalmopathy. The sample comprised peripheral blood. The chain combines TRBV9 with TRBJ2-2; D might be TRBD1 (8 bases). CDR3 sequence (DNA): TGTGCCAGCAGCGTAGGTACAGGGGGGGACACCGTGGAGCTGTTTTTT. This gives the protein CASSVGTGGDTVELFF.